The 27 T cell receptor beta chains reported below all come from one sample, sequenced in a study of T cell changes during pregnancy in multiple sclerosis (dated 2019 in TCRdb). Libraries were made using the immunoSEQ multiplex PCR assay. TCRdb took over this immuneACCESS table, retaining in-frame rearrangements with V and J assigned. Such tables are incomplete; in checked studies, under half of the missing clones stem from an unresolved V gene, and the remainder is unexplained. The sample table holds over 8,000 clones, of which 87% were seen once. The top ten constitute roughly 5.5% of the sample. Sample: CD8+ T cells from peripheral blood mononuclear cells, taken in the first trimester of pregnancy. These receptors all come from a female donor in good health, enrolled as a control in a pregnancy study.

The J gene is TRBJ1-1, the V gene TRBV5-1, with D hard to call. CDR1 and CDR2 from the germline V gene are SGHRS and YFSETQ. The CDR3 spans 16 residues. V lost 2 bases and J 1 base, leaving 15 bases between the germline ends. This chain's CDR3 is CASSFPDGVRNTEAFF. CDR3 DNA sequence: TGCGCCAGCAGCTTTCCCGACGGGGTCAGGAACACTGAAGCTTTCTTT.

This rearrangement joins TRBV4-3 to TRBJ2-1, with TRBD2 as a possible D gene (6 bases). This CDR3 contains 20 residues. Germline V lookup: CDR1 LGHNA, CDR2 YSLEER. V gave up 0 bases and J gave up 0 bases, with 21 bases separating them. CDR3 sequence reads: CASSQDRPHWVAASYNEQFF. CDR3 DNA sequence: TGCGCCAGCAGCCAAGATCGTCCCCATTGGGTAGCGGCCTCCTACAATGAGCAGTTCTTC.

V is TRBV2 and J is TRBJ2-2; 7 bases match TRBD1. Germline V gene data show CDR1 as SNHLY and CDR2 as FYNNEI. The length of the CDR3 is 14 residues. J was trimmed by 1 base and V by 4 bases; bases with no gene match: 0. CDR3 sequence reads: CASSGTGNTGELFF. The CDR3 coding sequence is TGTGCCAGCAGTGGGACAGGGAACACCGGGGAGCTGTTTTTT. Variable domain in full (rest from reference TRBV2 and TRBJ2-2): EPEVTQTPSHQVTQMGQEVILRCVPISNHLYFYWYRQILGQKVEFLVSFYNNEISEKSEIFDDQFSVERPDGSNFTLKIRSTKLEDSAMYFCASSGTGNTGELFFGEGSRLTVL.

The V gene is TRBV5-8, the J gene TRBJ1-1, with D perhaps matching TRBD1 (5 bases). Germline CDR1 SGHTS, CDR2 YDEGEE. Trimming removed 0 bases at V and 1 base at J, with 10 bases between. This CDR3 has 15 residues. DNA for the CDR3: TGTGCCAGCAGCTTGGAGGGGCAGGGGAACACTGAAGCTTTCTTT. It encodes CASSLEGQGNTEAFF. The whole variable domain, filled in from reference TRBV5-8 and TRBJ1-1, reads EAGVTQSPTHLIKTRGQQATLRCSPISGHTSVYWYQQALGLGLQFLLWYDEGEERNRGNFPPRFSGRQFPNYSSELNVNALELEDSALYLCASSLEGQGNTEAFFGQGTRLTVV.

The J gene is TRBJ2-7, the V gene TRBV25-1; D is uncertain. V was shortened by 1 base and J by 4 bases, with 5 bases between the two germline ends. The CDR3 sequence is 12 residues long. The germline gives CDR1 MGHDK, CDR2 SYGVNS. Here the CDR3 reads CASSELNYEQYF. CDR3 in DNA: TGTGCCAGCAGTGAATTAAATTACGAGCAGTACTTC.

The J gene is TRBJ2-2, the V gene TRBV6-5; D may be TRBD2 (5 bases). The germline CDR1 and CDR2 sequences are MNHEY and SVGAGI. With 2 bases removed from V and 3 bases from J, the gap between germline ends came to 10 bases. The CDR3 runs 15 residues. CDR3 loop: CASSYVGADTGELFF. The CDR3 DNA is TGTGCCAGCAGTTACGTGGGAGCGGACACCGGGGAGCTGTTTTTT.

This clone is labeled medium-sized. The rearrangement links TRBV19 to TRBJ2-7, with a tentative D call TRBD2 (6 bases). Looked up from germline, CDR1 is LNHDA and CDR2 is SQIVND (reference sequence). This CDR3 spans 17 amino acids. V was clipped by 4 bases and J by 3 bases, with 22 bases between them. CDR3 nucleotide sequence: TGTGCCAGTAGTACCAATTCCGGGGAGGACATCAACTACGAGCAGTACTTC. This encodes CASSTNSGEDINYEQYF.

The rearrangement links TRBV5-6 to TRBJ1-3, with TRBD1 as a possible D gene (6 bases). The CDR3 contains 18 residues. The V and J ends lost 7 bases and 5 bases respectively, with 28 bases between them. CDR1 and CDR2 (germline): SGHDT, YYEEEE. CDR3 sequence reads: CASLPPWTRTASRNTIYF. The DNA of the CDR3 is TGTGCCAGCTTACCACCTTGGACTAGGACAGCCAGTCGAAACACCATATATTTT.

V usage is TRBV19 and J usage is TRBJ2-7; 13 bases agree with TRBD2. With V trimmed by 5 bases and J by 3 bases, 4 bases remained unmatched. There are 15 residues in the CDR3. The V gene's germline CDR1 is LNHDA and CDR2 SQIVND (reference sequence). CDR3 nucleotides: TGTGCCAGTAGTGCCGGACTAGCGGGAGTCTACGAGCAGTACTTC. This encodes CASSAGLAGVYEQYF.

The rearrangement links TRBV30 to TRBJ2-1, with D possibly matching TRBD2 (6 bases). The CDR3 is 13 amino acids. From germline, CDR1 is GTSNPN and CDR2 SVGIG (reference sequence). The V end lost 2 bases, the J end lost 6 bases, and 11 bases lay between the germline ends. The CDR3 sequence is CAWSLGRGNEQFF. The DNA of the CDR3 is TGTGCCTGGAGTCTGGGGCGGGGCAATGAGCAGTTCTTC.

The V gene is TRBV4-3, the J gene TRBJ2-7; 10 bases line up with TRBD2. The V gene's germline CDR1 is LGHNA and CDR2 YSLEER. The CDR3 has 20 amino acids. With V trimmed by 1 base and J by 4 bases, 19 bases remained unmatched. CDR3 residues: CASSQVWGNQRSGRGYEQYF. The CDR3 DNA follows: TGCGCCAGCAGCCAAGTGTGGGGAAACCAGAGGAGCGGGAGGGGTTACGAGCAGTACTTC.

The genes are TRBV11-3 and TRBJ2-2; tentative D call: TRBD2 (6 bases). The CDR3 contains 13 residues. The germline V gene has CDR1 SGHNT and CDR2 YENEEA. Trimming pared 3 bases from V and 6 bases from J, leaving 8 bases between. The CDR3 nucleotides are TGTGCCAGCAGCTTCGGGGGTCCCGGGGAGCTGTTTTTT. Its translation is CASSFGGPGELFF.

This rearrangement joins TRBV15 to TRBJ2-3, with 10 positions matching TRBD2. CDR3 size: 15 residues. Unmatched junction bases numbered 0, after V lost 3 bases and J lost 0 bases. Germline CDR1 LNHNV, CDR2 YYDKDF (reference sequence). The CDR3 protein is CATSRTSGSTDTQYF. The CDR3 DNA follows: TGTGCCACCAGCAGGACTAGCGGGAGCACAGATACGCAGTATTTT.

The chain links TRBV6-5 to TRBJ2-1, with a possible D match to TRBD1 (6 bases). The CDR3 contains 14 residues. The V end lost 6 bases, the J end lost 1 base, and 10 bases lay between the germline ends. The germline gives CDR1 MNHEY, CDR2 SVGAGI. The CDR3 bases are TGTGCCAGCAGGGGGGCTAGTTCCTACAATGAGCAGTTCTTC. This translates into CASRGASSYNEQFF.

The V gene is TRBV6-5, the J gene TRBJ1-2, with D possibly being TRBD1 (5 bases). The germline V gene has CDR1 MNHEY and CDR2 SVGAGI. The CDR3 is made up of 14 amino acids. V lost 0 bases, J lost 3 bases, and 8 bases lay in between. Written as DNA, the CDR3 is TGTGCCAGCAGTTACTCTAGGGGCTACTATGGCTACACCTTC. It translates to CASSYSRGYYGYTF.

This clone has only one observation. This rearrangement joins TRBV6-5 to TRBJ2-7, with 14 bases matching TRBD2. In germline, CDR1 is MNHEY, CDR2 SVGAGI. The CDR3 consists of 15 residues. V shed 1 base, J shed 5 bases, and the junction held 1 base outside the gene matches. This chain's CDR3 is CASSYLGLAGDEQYF. The CDR3 nucleotides are TGTGCCAGCAGTTACTTGGGACTAGCGGGAGACGAGCAGTACTTC.

There are a few counts of this clone. CDR3 in amino acids: CASSLEQGAGTQYF. The DNA of the CDR3 is TGTGCCAGCAGCTTAGAACAGGGGGCTGGTACGCAGTATTTT. The chain has TRBV7-9 and TRBJ2-3, with 9 nucleotides matching TRBD1. With 1 base clipped from V and 8 bases from J, the junction kept 4 bases outside the gene matches. The CDR3 sequence is 14 residues long. Germline V gives CDR1 SEHNR, CDR2 FQNEAQ (reference sequence). Together with reference TRBV7-9 and TRBJ2-3, the CDR3 gives the full variable domain: DTGVSQNPRHKITKRGQNVTFRCDPISEHNRLYWYRQTLGQGPEFLTYFQNEAQLEKSRLLSDRFSAERPKGSFSTLEIQRTEQGDSAMYLCASSLEQGAGTQYFGPGTRLTVL.

J is TRBJ1-2 and V is TRBV5-4; D is unresolved. This CDR3 is 13 amino acids long. V was pared by 5 bases and J by 5 bases, with 13 bases between. Germline CDR1 is SGHNT and CDR2 is YYREEE (reference sequence). The CDR3 DNA reads TGTGCCAGCAGTCCTCTATTACCTTATGGCTACACCTTC. Translated, it gives CASSPLLPYGYTF.

The chain employs TRBV5-4 and TRBJ1-1, with D hard to call. V lost 1 base and J 0 bases, leaving 7 bases between the germline ends. The CDR3 sequence is 14 residues long. Germline V gene data show CDR1 as SGHNT and CDR2 as YYREEE (reference sequence). The CDR3 DNA sequence: TGTGCCAGCAGCTTGTGGGCCATGAACACTGAAGCTTTCTTT. It encodes CASSLWAMNTEAFF.

The table lists this clone with a count of one. The chain joins TRBV2 to TRBJ1-1; D unresolved. The V gene's germline CDR1 is SNHLY and CDR2 FYNNEI. The CDR3 spans 13 residues. V was trimmed by 4 bases and J by 7 bases, leaving 13 bases between them. The CDR3 nucleotides are TGTGCCAGCAGTGTATTACAGCTGCTTGAAGCTTTCTTT. Translated: CASSVLQLLEAFF.

The chain uses TRBV6-1 and TRBJ2-6, with TRBD1 matching 7 bases. The V segment lost 2 bases and the J segment 0 bases; nucleotides outside the gene matches: 1. Per the germline V gene, CDR1 is MNHNS and CDR2 is SASEGT. This CDR3 is built from 16 residues. The CDR3 spells CASSERDSSGANVLTF. The CDR3 DNA reads as TGTGCCAGCAGTGAAAGGGACAGCTCTGGGGCCAACGTCCTGACTTTC.

The chain employs TRBV21-1 and TRBJ2-3; the table assigns TRBD2, which was not confirmed against the DNA. TRBV21-1 is described as a pseudogene. The CDR3 contains 17 residues. Here the CDR3 DNA reads TGTGCCAGCAGCAAAACGGCGGGGGGTTCCTACACAGATACGCAGTATTTT. It specifies CASSKTAGGSYTDTQYF.

V is TRBV27 and J is TRBJ2-1, with 8 bases that match TRBD1. This CDR3 region has 16 residues. The germline V gene has CDR1 MNHEY and CDR2 SMNVEV (reference sequence). V was clipped by 1 base and J by 5 bases; unmatched bases: 7. The CDR3 sequence: CASSLFWTGSNNEQFF. The DNA for the CDR3 is TGTGCCAGCAGTTTATTCTGGACAGGGTCCAACAATGAGCAGTTCTTC.

The rearrangement links TRBV28 to TRBJ2-3; TRBD1 might be the D (6 bases). Germline V gives CDR1 MDHEN, CDR2 SYDVKM. The germline V and J ends were trimmed by 7 bases and 2 bases, with 13 bases remaining between them. The CDR3 contains 14 residues. CDR3 sequence reads: CASMVGGYTDTQYF. The CDR3 DNA is TGTGCCAGCATGGTAGGGGGTTACACAGATACGCAGTATTTT.

The gene calls are TRBV19 and TRBJ1-2; 9 bases align to TRBD1. Unmatched junction bases numbered 7, after V lost 3 bases and J lost 5 bases. Germline CDR1 and CDR2: LNHDA and SQIVND (reference sequence). The CDR3 is 15 amino acids. CDR3 in DNA: TGTGCCAGTAGTATGGGGACAGGGCTCCGGTATGGCTACACCTTC. It yields the protein CASSMGTGLRYGYTF. The complete variable domain, with remaining parts taken from reference TRBV19 and TRBJ1-2, reads DGGITQSPKYLFRKEGQNVTLSCEQNLNHDAMYWYRQDPGQGLRLIYYSQIVNDFQKGDIAEGYSVSREKKESFPLTVTSAQKNPTAFYLCASSMGTGLRYGYTFGSGTRLTVV.

This clone was seen just once. This chain connects TRBV5-4 to TRBJ1-6, with D perhaps TRBD1 (5 bases). Germline CDR1 and CDR2: SGHNT and YYREEE (reference sequence). The CDR3 is made up of 15 amino acids. Trimming pared 0 bases from V and 8 bases from J, leaving 12 bases between. In DNA form, the CDR3 reads TGTGCCAGCAGCTTGGGGACAACCCCCTATTCACCCCTCCACTTT. It codes for CASSLGTTPYSPLHF.

This clone showed up just once. This chain joins TRBV7-2 and TRBJ2-7; D might be TRBD1 (5 bases). V was clipped by 8 bases and J by 2 bases, with 19 bases between them. Germline CDR1 and CDR2: SGHTA and FQGNSA. The CDR3 contains 15 residues. The CDR3 bases are TGTGCCAGCTCTCTCCCAGGGTGGGGTCCCTACGAGCAGTACTTC. Translation: CASSLPGWGPYEQYF.